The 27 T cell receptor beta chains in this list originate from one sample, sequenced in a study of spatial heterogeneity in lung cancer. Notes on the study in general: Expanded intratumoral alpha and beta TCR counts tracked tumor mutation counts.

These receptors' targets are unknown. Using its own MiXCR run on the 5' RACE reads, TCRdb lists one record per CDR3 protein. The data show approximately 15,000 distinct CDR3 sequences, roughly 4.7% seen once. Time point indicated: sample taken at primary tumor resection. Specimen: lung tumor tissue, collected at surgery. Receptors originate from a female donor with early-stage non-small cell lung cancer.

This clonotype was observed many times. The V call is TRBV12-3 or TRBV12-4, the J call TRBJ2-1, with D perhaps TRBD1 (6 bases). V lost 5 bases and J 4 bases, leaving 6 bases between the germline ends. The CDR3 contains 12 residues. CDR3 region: CASSGQYNEQFF. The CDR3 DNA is TGTGCCAGCAGTGGACAGTACAATGAGCAGTTCTTC.

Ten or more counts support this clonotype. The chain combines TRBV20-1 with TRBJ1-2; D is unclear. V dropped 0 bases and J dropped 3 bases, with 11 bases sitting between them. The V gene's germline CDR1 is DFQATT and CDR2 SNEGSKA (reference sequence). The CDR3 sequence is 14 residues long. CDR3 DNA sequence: TGCAGTGCTAGAGATCCCGACGGTTACTATGGCTACACCTTC. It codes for CSARDPDGYYGYTF.

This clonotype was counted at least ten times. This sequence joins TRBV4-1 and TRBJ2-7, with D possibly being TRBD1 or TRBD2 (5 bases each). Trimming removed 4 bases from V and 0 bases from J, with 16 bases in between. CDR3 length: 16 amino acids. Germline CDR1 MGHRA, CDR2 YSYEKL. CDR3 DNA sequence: TGCGCCAGCAGCCGGTATGGGGACCTGACCTCCTACGAGCAGTACTTC. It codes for CASSRYGDLTSYEQYF.

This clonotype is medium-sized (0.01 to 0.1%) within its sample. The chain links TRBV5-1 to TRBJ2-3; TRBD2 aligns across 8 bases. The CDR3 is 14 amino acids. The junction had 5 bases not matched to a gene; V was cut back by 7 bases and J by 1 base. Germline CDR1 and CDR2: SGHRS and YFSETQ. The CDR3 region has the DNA TGCGCCAGCGGTAGCGGGGATGGCACAGATACGCAGTATTTT. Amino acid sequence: CASGSGDGTDTQYF.

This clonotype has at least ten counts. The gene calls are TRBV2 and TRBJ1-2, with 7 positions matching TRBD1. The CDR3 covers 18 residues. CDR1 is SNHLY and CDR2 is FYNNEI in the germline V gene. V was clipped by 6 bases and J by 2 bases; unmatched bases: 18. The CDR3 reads CASREPTGISTLNYGYTF. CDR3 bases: TGTGCCAGCAGAGAGCCGACAGGGATCAGTACTCTCAACTATGGCTACACCTTC.

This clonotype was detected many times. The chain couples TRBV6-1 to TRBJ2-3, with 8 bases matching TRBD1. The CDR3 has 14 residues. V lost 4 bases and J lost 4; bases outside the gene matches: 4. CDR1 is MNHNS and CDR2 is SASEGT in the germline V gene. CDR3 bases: TGTGCCAGCAGTGGGGGACAGGTACCAGATACGCAGTATTTT. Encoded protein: CASSGGQVPDTQYF.

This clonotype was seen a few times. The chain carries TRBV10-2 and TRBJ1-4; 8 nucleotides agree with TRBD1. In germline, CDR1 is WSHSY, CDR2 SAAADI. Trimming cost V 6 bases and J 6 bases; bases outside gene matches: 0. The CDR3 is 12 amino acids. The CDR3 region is CASRTGDEKLFF. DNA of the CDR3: TGCGCCAGCAGGACAGGGGATGAAAAACTGTTTTTT.

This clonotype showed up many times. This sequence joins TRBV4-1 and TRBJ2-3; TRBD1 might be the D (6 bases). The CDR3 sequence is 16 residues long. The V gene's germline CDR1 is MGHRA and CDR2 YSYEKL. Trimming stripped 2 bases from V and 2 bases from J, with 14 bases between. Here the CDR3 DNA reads TGCGCCAGCAGCCAATACCAGGGGTCGAACACAGATACGCAGTATTTT. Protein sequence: CASSQYQGSNTDTQYF.

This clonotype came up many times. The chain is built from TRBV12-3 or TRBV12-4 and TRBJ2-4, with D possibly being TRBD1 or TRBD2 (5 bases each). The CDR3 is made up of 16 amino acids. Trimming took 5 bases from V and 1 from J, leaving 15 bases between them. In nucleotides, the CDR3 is TGTGCCAGCAGTGAGGACATCGGGATCGCCAAAAACATTCAGTACTTC. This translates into CASSEDIGIAKNIQYF.

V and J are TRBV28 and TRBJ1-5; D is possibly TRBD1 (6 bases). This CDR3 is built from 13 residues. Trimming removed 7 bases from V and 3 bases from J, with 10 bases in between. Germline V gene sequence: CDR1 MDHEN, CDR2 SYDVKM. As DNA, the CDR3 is TGTGCCAGCAACAGGGTGGACAATCAGCCCCAGCATTTT. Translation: CASNRVDNQPQHF.

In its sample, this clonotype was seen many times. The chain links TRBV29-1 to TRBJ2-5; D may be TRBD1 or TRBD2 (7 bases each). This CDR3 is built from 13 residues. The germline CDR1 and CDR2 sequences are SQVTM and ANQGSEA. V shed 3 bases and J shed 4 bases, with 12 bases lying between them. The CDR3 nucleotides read TGCAGCGTTGACAGGGGGGGCAGAGAGACCCAGTACTTC. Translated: CSVDRGGRETQYF.

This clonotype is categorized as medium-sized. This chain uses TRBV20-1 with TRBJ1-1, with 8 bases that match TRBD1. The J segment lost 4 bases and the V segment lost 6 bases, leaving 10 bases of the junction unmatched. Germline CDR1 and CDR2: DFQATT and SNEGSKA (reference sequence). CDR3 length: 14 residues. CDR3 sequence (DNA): TGCAGTGCAAGACCGGGACAGGCTTCCACTGAAGCTTTCTTT. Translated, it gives CSARPGQASTEAFF.

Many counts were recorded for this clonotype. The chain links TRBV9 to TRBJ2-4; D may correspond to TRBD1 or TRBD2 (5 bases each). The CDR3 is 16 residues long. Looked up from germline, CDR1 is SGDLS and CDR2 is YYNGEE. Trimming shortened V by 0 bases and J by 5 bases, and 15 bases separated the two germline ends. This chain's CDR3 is CASSVDGVGDQNIQYF. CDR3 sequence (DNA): TGTGCCAGCAGCGTAGATGGAGTTGGGGACCAAAACATTCAGTACTTC.

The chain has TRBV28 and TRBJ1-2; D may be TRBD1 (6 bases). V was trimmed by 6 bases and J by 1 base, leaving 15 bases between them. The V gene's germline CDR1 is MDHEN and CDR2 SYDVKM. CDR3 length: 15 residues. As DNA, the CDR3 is TGTGCCAGCAGCCCCCGGGACACCTATAACTATGGCTACACCTTC. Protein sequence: CASSPRDTYNYGYTF.

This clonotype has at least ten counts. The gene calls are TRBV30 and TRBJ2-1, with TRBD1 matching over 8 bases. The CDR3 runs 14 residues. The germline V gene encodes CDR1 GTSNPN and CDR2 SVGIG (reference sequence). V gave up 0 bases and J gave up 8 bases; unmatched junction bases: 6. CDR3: CAWSVTGGFDEQFF. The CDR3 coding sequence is TGTGCCTGGAGTGTAACAGGGGGTTTTGATGAGCAGTTCTTC.

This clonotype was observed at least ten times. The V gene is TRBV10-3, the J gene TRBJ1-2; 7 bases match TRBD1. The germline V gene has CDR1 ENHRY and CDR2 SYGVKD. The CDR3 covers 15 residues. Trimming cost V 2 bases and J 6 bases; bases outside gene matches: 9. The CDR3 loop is CAISEAEGQRDGYTF. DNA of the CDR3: TGTGCCATCAGTGAGGCCGAGGGACAGAGGGATGGCTACACCTTC.

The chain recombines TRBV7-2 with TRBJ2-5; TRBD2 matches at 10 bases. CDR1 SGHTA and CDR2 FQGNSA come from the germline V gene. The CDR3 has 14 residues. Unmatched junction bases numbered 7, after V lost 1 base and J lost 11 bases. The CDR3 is CASSLGLAGERQYF. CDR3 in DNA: TGTGCCAGCAGCTTAGGGCTAGCGGGGGAGCGACAGTACTTC.

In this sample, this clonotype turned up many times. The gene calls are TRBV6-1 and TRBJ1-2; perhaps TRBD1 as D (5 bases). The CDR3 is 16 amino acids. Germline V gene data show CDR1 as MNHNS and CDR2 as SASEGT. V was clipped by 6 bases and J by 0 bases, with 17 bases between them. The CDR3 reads CASRGGPTLANYGYTF. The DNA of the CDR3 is TGTGCCAGCAGGGGGGGACCCACCTTAGCTAACTATGGCTACACCTTC.

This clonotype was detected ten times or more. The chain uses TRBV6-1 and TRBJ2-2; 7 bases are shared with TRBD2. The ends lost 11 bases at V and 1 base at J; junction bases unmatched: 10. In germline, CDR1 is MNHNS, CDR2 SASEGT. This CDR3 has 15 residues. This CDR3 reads CASKGEGLNTGELFF. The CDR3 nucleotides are TGTGCCTCTAAAGGGGAGGGATTGAACACCGGGGAGCTGTTTTTT.

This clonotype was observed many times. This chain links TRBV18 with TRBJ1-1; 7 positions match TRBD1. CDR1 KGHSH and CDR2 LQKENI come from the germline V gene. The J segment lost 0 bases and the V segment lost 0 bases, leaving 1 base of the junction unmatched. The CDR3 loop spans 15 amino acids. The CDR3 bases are TGTGCCAGCTCACCACCGGACAGGTTGAACACTGAAGCTTTCTTT. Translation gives CASSPPDRLNTEAFF.

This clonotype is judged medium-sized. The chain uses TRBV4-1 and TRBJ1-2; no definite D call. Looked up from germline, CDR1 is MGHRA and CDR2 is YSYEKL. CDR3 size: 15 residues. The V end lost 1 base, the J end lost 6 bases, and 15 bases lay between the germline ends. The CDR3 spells CASSQALAGRNGYTF. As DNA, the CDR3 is TGCGCCAGCAGCCAAGCTCTGGCAGGTCGGAATGGCTACACCTTC.

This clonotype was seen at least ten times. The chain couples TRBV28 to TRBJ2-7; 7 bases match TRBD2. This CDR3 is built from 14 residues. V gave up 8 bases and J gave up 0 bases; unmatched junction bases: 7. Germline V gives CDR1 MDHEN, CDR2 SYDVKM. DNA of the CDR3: TGTGCCAGCGACGGCGGGGGAAGCTCCTACGAGCAGTACTTC. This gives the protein CASDGGGSSYEQYF. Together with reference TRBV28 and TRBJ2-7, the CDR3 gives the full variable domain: DVKVTQSSRYLVKRTGEKVFLECVQDMDHENMFWYRQDPGLGLRLIYFSYDVKMKEKGDIPEGYSVSREKKERFSLILESASTNQTSMYLCASDGGGSSYEQYFGPGTRLTVT.

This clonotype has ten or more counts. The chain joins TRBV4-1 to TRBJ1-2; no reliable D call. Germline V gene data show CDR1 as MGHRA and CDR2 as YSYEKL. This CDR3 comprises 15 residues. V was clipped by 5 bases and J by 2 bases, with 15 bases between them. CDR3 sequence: CASSYTPTTNYGYTF. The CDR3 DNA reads TGCGCCAGCAGCTACACCCCTACGACGAACTATGGCTACACCTTC.

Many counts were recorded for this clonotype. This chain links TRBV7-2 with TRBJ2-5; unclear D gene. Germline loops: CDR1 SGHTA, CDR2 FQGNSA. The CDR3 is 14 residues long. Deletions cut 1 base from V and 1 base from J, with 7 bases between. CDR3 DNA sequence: TGTGCCAGCAGCTTAGTTACCATCCAAGAGACCCAGTACTTC. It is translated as CASSLVTIQETQYF.

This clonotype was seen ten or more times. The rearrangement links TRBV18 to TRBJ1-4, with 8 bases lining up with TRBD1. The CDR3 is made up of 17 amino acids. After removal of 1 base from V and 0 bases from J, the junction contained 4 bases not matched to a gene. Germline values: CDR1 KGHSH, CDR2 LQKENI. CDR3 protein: CASSPHPGGPTNEKLFF. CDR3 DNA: TGTGCCAGCTCACCACATCCAGGGGGCCCAACTAATGAAAAACTGTTTTTT.

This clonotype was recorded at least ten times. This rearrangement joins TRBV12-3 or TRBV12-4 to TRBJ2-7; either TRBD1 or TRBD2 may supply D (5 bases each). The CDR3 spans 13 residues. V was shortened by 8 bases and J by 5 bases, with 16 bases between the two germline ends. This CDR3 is CASGRGEVNEQYF. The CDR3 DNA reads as TGTGCCAGCGGTAGGGGAGAGGTCAACGAGCAGTACTTC.

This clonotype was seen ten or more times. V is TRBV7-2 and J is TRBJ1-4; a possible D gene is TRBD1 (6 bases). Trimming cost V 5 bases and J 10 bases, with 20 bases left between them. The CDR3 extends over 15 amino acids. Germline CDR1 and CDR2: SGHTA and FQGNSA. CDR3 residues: CASSPSAGGRGKLFF. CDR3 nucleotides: TGTGCCAGCAGCCCAAGTGCTGGGGGGCGCGGAAAACTGTTTTTT.